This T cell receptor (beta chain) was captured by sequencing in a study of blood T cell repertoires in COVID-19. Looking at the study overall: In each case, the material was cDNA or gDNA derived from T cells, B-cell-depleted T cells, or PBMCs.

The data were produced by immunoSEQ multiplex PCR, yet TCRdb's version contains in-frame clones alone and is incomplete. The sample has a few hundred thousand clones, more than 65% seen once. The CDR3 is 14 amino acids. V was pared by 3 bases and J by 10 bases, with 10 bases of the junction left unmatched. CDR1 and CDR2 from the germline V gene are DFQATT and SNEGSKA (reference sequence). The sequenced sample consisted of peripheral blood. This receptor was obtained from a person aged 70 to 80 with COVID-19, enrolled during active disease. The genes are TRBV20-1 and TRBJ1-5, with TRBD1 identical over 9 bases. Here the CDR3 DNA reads TGCAGTGCTAGTTGCGGGGACAGGGTCTGCCCCCAGCATTTT. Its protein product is CSASCGDRVCPQHF.